These 20 T cell receptor beta chains originate from one sample sequenced in a study of regulatory T cells in long-lasting Graves disease. The time point was: newly diagnosed GD, antithyroid drugs for less than 3 months. Scientists built the TCR library using RNA that was extracted from PBMCs. In building TCR beta libraries, iRepertoire HTBI primers were used together with Arm-PCR of CDR3 regions. From the multiplex PCR reads, TCRdb called clonotypes with MiXCR, one entry per CDR3 protein. In the table there are 200,000 to 250,000 distinct CDR3 sequences, about 19% of which are singletons. The same data also contributed to another study, on T cells in Graves' hyperthyroidism and ophthalmopathy.

The material sequenced was peripheral blood mononuclear cells (PBMCs), taken at new diagnosis, from a patient treated with antithyroid drugs. The receptors come from a woman in her twenties or thirties with Graves disease.

This clonotype was recorded many times. The chain is built from TRBV20-1 and TRBJ1-1; D perhaps matches TRBD1 (5 bases). There are 17 residues in the CDR3. The germline V gene has CDR1 DFQATT and CDR2 SNEGSKA (reference sequence). Trimming pared 2 bases from V and 1 base from J, leaving 20 bases between. CDR3 bases: TGCAGTGCTAGAAGGCCCCCACCCCAGGGTCGGAACACTGAAGCTTTCTTT. This encodes CSARRPPPQGRNTEAFF.

A note on this clonotype: A much larger clone differs by one base, so this may be a read error. No conserved phenylalanine or tryptophan is present at the end of the CDR3, so a read error is the likely explanation. The chain recombines TRBV20-1 with TRBJ1-1, with 10 nucleotides matching TRBD1. Germline loops: CDR1 DFQATT, CDR2 SNEGSKA (reference sequence). The V segment lost 5 bases and the J segment 7 bases; nucleotides outside the gene matches: 13. This CDR3 spans 15 amino acids. CDR3 region: CSAPRTGGNRGEAFL. The CDR3 coding sequence is TGCAGTGCTCCACGGACAGGGGGAAATCGAGGTGAAGCTTTCCTT.

This clonotype appeared many times. Here the CDR3 reads CASRRTGGTGELFF. CDR3 DNA: TGTGCCAGCAGAAGGACAGGGGGGACCGGGGAGCTGTTTTTT. The J gene is TRBJ2-2, the V gene TRBV6-1; TRBD1 aligns across 10 bases. V shed 6 bases and J 5 bases; nucleotides not matched to a gene: 3. CDR3 length equals 14 residues. The V gene's germline CDR1 is MNHNS and CDR2 SASEGT.

This clonotype was seen at least ten times. The chain links TRBV6-1 to TRBJ2-5; D remains unclear. Between the trimmed V and J ends, which lost 6 bases and 5 bases, there was a span of 10 bases. CDR1 is MNHNS and CDR2 is SASEGT in the germline V gene. The CDR3 length is 12 residues. This CDR3 is CASRGPFETQYF. The CDR3, as DNA: TGTGCCAGCAGAGGGCCGTTTGAGACCCAGTACTTC.

The table lists this clonotype with many counts. The V and J genes are TRBV18 and TRBJ1-1; 7 positions agree with TRBD1. Germline assignment: CDR1 KGHSH and CDR2 LQKENI. The CDR3 sequence is 13 residues long. The V gene end was trimmed by 1 base and the J gene end by 8 bases; junction bases not matched to a gene: 4. Written as DNA, the CDR3 is TGTGCCAGCTCACCACTTACGGGACAGGAAGCTTTCTTT. This translates into CASSPLTGQEAFF.

The gene calls are TRBV11-2 and TRBJ2-1; tentative D call: TRBD2 (5 bases). This CDR3 is 16 amino acids long. With 1 base removed from V and 2 bases from J, the gap between germline ends came to 12 bases. Germline V gene lookup returns CDR1 SGHAT and CDR2 FQNNGV. For the CDR3, the DNA is TGTGCCAGCAGCTTAGGAGCGGAGACGCCCTACAATGAGCAGTTCTTC. Translating gives CASSLGAETPYNEQFF.

Remarks on this clonotype: A much larger clone is a single base away; this may be a read error. The V gene is TRBV6-2 or TRBV6-3, the J gene TRBJ1-5; TRBD1 is a possible D gene (5 bases). Trimming left V 5 bases short and J 7 bases short, with 24 bases between. This CDR3 region has 17 residues. Per germline, CDR1 MNHEY and CDR2 SVGEGT. The CDR3 DNA sequence: TGTGCCAGCAGTCCCCGCGGGGCTGGGGTCGCACGGCAGCCCCAGCATTTT. It codes for CASSPRGAGVARQPQHF.

This clonotype was seen ten or more times. V gene TRBV6-1 combines with J gene TRBJ2-6; D perhaps matches TRBD1 (5 bases). Germline lookup yields CDR1 MNHNS and CDR2 SASEGT. The CDR3 runs 14 residues. The germline V and J ends were trimmed by 10 bases and 0 bases, with 10 bases remaining between them. CDR3 loop: CATKQVSGANVLTF. DNA for the CDR3: TGTGCCACCAAACAGGTCTCTGGGGCCAACGTCCTGACTTTC.

Many counts were recorded for this clonotype. The V call is TRBV3-1, the J call TRBJ1-2; 8 bases map to TRBD1. CDR1 and CDR2 (germline): LGHDT, YNNKEL (reference sequence). The J segment lost 6 bases and the V segment lost 4 bases, leaving 4 bases of the junction unmatched. The CDR3 extends over 13 amino acids. The DNA for the CDR3 is TGTGCCAGCAGCCTGGACAGGGCGCATGGCTACACCTTC. Protein sequence: CASSLDRAHGYTF.

This chain uses TRBV6-1 with TRBJ2-3; 14 positions agree with TRBD2. The V gene end was trimmed by 8 bases and the J gene end by 2 bases; junction bases not matched to a gene: 3. The CDR3 runs 15 residues. Germline V CDR1 and CDR2: MNHNS, SASEGT. The CDR3 DNA follows: TGTGCCAGCGGGACTAGCGGGGGATCCACAGATACGCAGTATTTT. This translates into CASGTSGGSTDTQYF.

The chain couples TRBV28 to TRBJ2-7; D possibly corresponds to TRBD1 (5 bases). Germline CDR1 is MDHEN and CDR2 is SYDVKM. This CDR3 contains 15 residues. V lost 5 bases to trimming and J lost 4 bases, with 18 bases between them. CDR3 amino acids: CASSTPRVTFYEQYF. CDR3 DNA: TGTGCCAGCAGTACACCCAGGGTTACTTTTTACGAGCAGTACTTC.

A remark on this clonotype: A much bigger clone sits one base away, suggesting this may be a read error. The genes are TRBV30 and TRBJ2-3; D uncertain. The CDR3 consists of 12 residues. Germline V lookup: CDR1 GTSNPN, CDR2 SVGIG (reference sequence). CDR3 amino acids: CALSVGSDTQYF. The DNA of the CDR3 is TGTGCCTTGAGTGTAGGGTCAGATACGCAGTATTTT. Full variable domain (remainder filled in from reference TRBV30 and TRBJ2-3): SQTIHQWPATLVQPVGSPLSLECTVEGTSNPNLYWYRQAAGRGLQLLFYSVGIGQISSEVPQNLSASRPQDRQFILSSKKLLLSDSGFYLCALSVGSDTQYFGPGTRLTVL.

The table lists this clonotype with many counts. The V and J genes are TRBV5-1 and TRBJ2-2, with 10 bases identical to TRBD2. J lost 6 bases, V lost 4 bases, and 9 bases had no gene match. This CDR3 spans 16 amino acids. Germline CDR1 SGHRS, CDR2 YFSETQ. The CDR3 DNA sequence: TGCGCCAGCAGCGCCCTAGCGGGAGACGTACCCGGGGAGCTGTTTTTT. It is translated as CASSALAGDVPGELFF.

This clonotype was counted many times. The genes are TRBV6-2 or TRBV6-3 and TRBJ2-7; D is uncertain. CDR3 size: 13 residues. Germline V gene lookup returns CDR1 MNHEY and CDR2 SVGEGT. V lost 10 bases, J lost 0 bases, and 13 bases lay in between. The CDR3 nucleotides are TGTGCCACCGAGGCCGGTGACTCCTACGAGCAGTACTTC. Translated: CATEAGDSYEQYF.

This clonotype was counted ten times or more. J is TRBJ1-1 and V is TRBV12-3 or TRBV12-4; 8 bases match TRBD1. The CDR3 totals 15 residues. Unmatched junction bases numbered 7, after V lost 3 bases and J lost 4 bases. This CDR3 reads CASSLTRGLGTEAFF. DNA for the CDR3: TGTGCCAGCAGTTTGACCAGGGGGCTCGGCACTGAAGCTTTCTTT.

The V call is TRBV3-1, the J call TRBJ1-1; 12 positions match TRBD1. The length of the CDR3 is 17 residues. Germline V lookup: CDR1 LGHDT, CDR2 YNNKEL (reference sequence). The trim removed 4 bases at V and 1 base at J, leaving 7 bases unmatched. CDR3 sequence (DNA): TGTGCCAGCAGCCTAGGGGACAGGGGGCGACGGAACACTGAAGCTTTCTTT. It is translated as CASSLGDRGRRNTEAFF.

This clonotype was seen at least ten times. The chain links TRBV14 to TRBJ2-3; D gene unclear. This CDR3 has 15 residues. Per the germline V gene, CDR1 is SGHDN and CDR2 is FVKESK. The germline V and J ends were trimmed by 0 bases and 3 bases, with 10 bases remaining between them. CDR3 sequence: CASSQEYSGTDTQYF. CDR3 bases: TGTGCCAGCAGCCAAGAATACTCCGGTACAGATACGCAGTATTTT.

This clonotype was observed at least ten times. The chain uses TRBV20-1 and TRBJ2-3; D not certain. Germline CDR1 is DFQATT and CDR2 is SNEGSKA (reference sequence). Trimming shortened V by 2 bases and J by 5 bases, and 11 bases separated the two germline ends. The CDR3 spans 13 residues. The CDR3 region is CSARYRLLDTQYF. CDR3 in DNA: TGCAGTGCTAGATACCGACTTCTAGATACGCAGTATTTT.

This clonotype has at least ten counts. J is TRBJ2-3 and V is TRBV20-1; D is unclear. CDR3 length: 15 amino acids. The V and J ends lost 3 bases and 0 bases respectively, with 13 bases between them. Per germline, CDR1 DFQATT and CDR2 SNEGSKA (reference sequence). The CDR3 coding sequence is TGCAGTGCTAGGAAAAGCGCCACTAGCACAGATACGCAGTATTTT. This gives the protein CSARKSATSTDTQYF.

This chain links TRBV30 with TRBJ2-5; D is perhaps TRBD1 or TRBD2 (5 bases each). The CDR3 runs 13 residues. Deletions cut 3 bases from V and 4 bases from J, with 12 bases between. Germline V CDR1 and CDR2: GTSNPN, SVGIG (reference sequence). DNA for the CDR3: TGTGCCTGGAGGGCCGAGAGGGGAGAGACCCAGTACTTC. Encoded protein: CAWRAERGETQYF.